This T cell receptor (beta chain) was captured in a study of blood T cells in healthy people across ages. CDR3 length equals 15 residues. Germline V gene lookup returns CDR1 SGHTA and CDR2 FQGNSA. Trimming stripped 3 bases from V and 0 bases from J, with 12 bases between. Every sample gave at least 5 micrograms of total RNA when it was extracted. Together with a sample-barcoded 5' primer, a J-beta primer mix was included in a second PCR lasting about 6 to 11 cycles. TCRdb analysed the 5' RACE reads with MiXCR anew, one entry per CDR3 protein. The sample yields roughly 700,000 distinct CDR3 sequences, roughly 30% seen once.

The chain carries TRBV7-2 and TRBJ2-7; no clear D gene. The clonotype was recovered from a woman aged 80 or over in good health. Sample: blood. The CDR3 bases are TGTGCCAGCAGCTTGTCTCCGAGGAGCTCCTACGAGCAGTACTTC. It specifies CASSLSPRSSYEQYF.